A single sample gave rise to the 9 T cell receptor beta chains below, sequenced in a study of blood T cell repertoires in COVID-19. Repertoires were generated with immunoSEQ multiplex PCR, while TCRdb's copy carries only in-frame clones and drops some. Of approximately 220,000 clones listed, approximately 90% are singletons. The specimen sequenced was PBMCs or T cells enriched from blood (not recorded which). These receptors all stem from a woman aged 25 to 45 with acute COVID-19.

The rearrangement uses TRBV19 and TRBJ1-3; TRBD1 is a possible D gene (6 bases). V lost 5 bases and J 1 base, leaving 18 bases between the germline ends. CDR1 is LNHDA, CDR2 SQIVND, per germline (reference sequence). This CDR3 region has 17 residues. The CDR3 sequence: CASSRWTDLRSGNTIYF. The CDR3 coding sequence is TGTGCCAGTAGTCGCTGGACAGACTTGAGATCTGGAAACACCATATATTTT.

The chain couples TRBV5-1 to TRBJ1-2; D perhaps matches TRBD1 (5 bases). CDR3 length equals 16 residues. V lost 1 base to trimming and J lost 3 bases, with 16 bases between them. Germline loops: CDR1 SGHRS, CDR2 YFSETQ. In DNA, the CDR3 is TGCGCCAGCAGCTTGACTTCGGGGGGACCTTACTATGGCTACACCTTC. Encoded protein: CASSLTSGGPYYGYTF.

The genes are TRBV7-9 and TRBJ1-1; D is perhaps TRBD1 (6 bases). The CDR3 has 13 residues. Germline lookup yields CDR1 SEHNR and CDR2 FQNEAQ (reference sequence). Trimming left V 7 bases short and J 6 bases short, with 15 bases between. CDR3 protein: CASIKSRGAEAFF. DNA for the CDR3: TGTGCCAGCATCAAATCCAGGGGCGCTGAAGCTTTCTTT.

This chain joins TRBV19 and TRBJ1-4; no definite D call. Trimming left V 6 bases short and J 4 bases short, with 3 bases between. From germline, CDR1 is LNHDA and CDR2 SQIVND (reference sequence). CDR3 size: 11 residues. DNA for the CDR3: TGTGCCAGTAGCCATAATGAAAAACTGTTTTTT. It is translated as CASSHNEKLFF. The full variable domain, its missing parts supplied by reference TRBV19 and TRBJ1-4, is DGGITQSPKYLFRKEGQNVTLSCEQNLNHDAMYWYRQDPGQGLRLIYYSQIVNDFQKGDIAEGYSVSREKKESFPLTVTSAQKNPTAFYLCASSHNEKLFFGSGTQLSVL.

This clone was recorded only once. The gene calls are TRBV19 and TRBJ1-2; tentatively, D is TRBD1 (6 bases). This CDR3 spans 12 amino acids. Germline V gives CDR1 LNHDA, CDR2 SQIVND (reference sequence). Deletions cut 7 bases from V and 6 bases from J, with 12 bases between. The DNA of the CDR3 is TGTGCCAGTACAACAGGGTACGATGGCTACACCTTC. Translating gives CASTTGYDGYTF.

J is TRBJ1-1 and V is TRBV5-1, with D tentatively TRBD1 (6 bases). V was pared by 0 bases and J by 4 bases, with 16 bases between. The CDR3 spans 16 residues. Germline V CDR1 and CDR2: SGHRS, YFSETQ. The CDR3 loop is CASSLVVGGRITEAFF. The CDR3 bases are TGCGCCAGCAGCTTGGTTGTCGGGGGGCGCATCACTGAAGCTTTCTTT.

This chain's CDR3 is CSVRSSGNTIYF. The CDR3 bases are TGCAGCGTTCGGAGCTCTGGAAACACCATATATTTT. The J gene is TRBJ1-3, the V gene TRBV29-1; no reliable D call. The CDR3 is 12 amino acids. CDR1 and CDR2 from the germline V gene are SQVTM and ANQGSEA. V was shortened by 5 bases and J by 0 bases, with 5 bases between the two germline ends.

The chain links TRBV7-9 to TRBJ2-7; a weak D match, TRBD1 (6 bases). Per the germline V gene, CDR1 is SEHNR and CDR2 is FQNEAQ (reference sequence). Trimming left V 1 base short and J 4 bases short, with 11 bases between. The CDR3 is made up of 14 amino acids. The CDR3 loop is CASSLGQGQYEQYF. CDR3 coding DNA: TGTGCCAGCAGCTTAGGGCAGGGACAATACGAGCAGTACTTC.

The rearrangement uses TRBV15 and TRBJ2-1, with TRBD2 matching 15 bases. V was pared by 5 bases and J by 8 bases, with 7 bases of the junction left unmatched. Germline V gene sequence: CDR1 LNHNV, CDR2 YYDKDF (reference sequence). CDR3 size: 16 residues. This CDR3 reads CATSGGLAGGPDEQFF. In nucleotides, the CDR3 is TGTGCCACCAGCGGTGGACTAGCGGGGGGGCCGGATGAGCAGTTCTTC.